This T cell receptor (beta chain) came from a study of T cells in Graves' hyperthyroidism and ophthalmopathy. Deletions cut 2 bases from V and 4 bases from J, with 8 bases between. The CDR3 consists of 12 residues. Per germline, CDR1 SQVTM and CDR2 ANQGSEA. What was amplified from RNA transcripts were TCR beta CDR3 regions. The TCR CDR3 first-round RT-PCR relied on the HTBI primer set. TCRdb passed the multiplex PCR reads through MiXCR, listing each CDR3 protein once. In the table there are more than 650,000 distinct CDR3 sequences, about 15% of which are singletons. There are a few counts of this clonotype.

The material sequenced was blood. The sequence was collected from a woman aged 18-35 years with Graves' hyperthyroidism. V and J are TRBV29-1 and TRBJ1-2; no reliable D call. The CDR3 sequence is CSVETAGYGYTF. DNA of the CDR3: TGCAGCGTTGAAACGGCAGGCTATGGCTACACCTTC.